A selection of T cell receptor beta chains follows, all from one sample in a study of blood T cell repertoires in COVID-19. Sequencing was performed with immunoSEQ multiplex PCR; in TCRdb, only in-frame clones are kept and a portion is missing. Here the sample spans approximately 70,000 clones, about 85% being singletons. The sequenced sample was peripheral blood. Every receptor here comes from a woman aged 50 to 65 with COVID-19, enrolled during active disease. The CDR3 runs from the conserved cysteine through the conserved F or W. Fields, in order: J gene, clone size, V gene, D gene, CDR3 DNA, CDR3 protein. D genes are given only for firm matches. Clone size is not always given. Where it is, it says once, few, many or a class for expanded clones.

TRBJ2-3,NA,TRBV2,NA,TGTGCCAGCAGTACAGGGTTGGCAGATACGCAGTATTTT,CASSTGLADTQYF
TRBJ1-2,NA,TRBV6-6,NA,TGTGCCAGCAGTTACGAGCCTTATGGCTACACCTTC,CASSYEPYGYTF
TRBJ2-7,NA,TRBV6-5,TRBD2,TGTGCCAGCAGCTTTGCGGGGGGATACGAGCAGTACTTC,CASSFAGGYEQYF
TRBJ2-3,NA,TRBV2,TRBD2,TGTGCCAGCAGATATAGCGGGAAAGGAACAGATACGCAGTATTTT,CASRYSGKGTDTQYF
TRBJ1-1,NA,TRBV29-1,NA,TGCAGCGTTGAAGGAGGGCCTGGGGTCGCGGCTGAAGCTTTCTTT,CSVEGGPGVAAEAFF
TRBJ1-1,NA,TRBV6-6,NA,TGTGCCAGCAGTTTACGGGGTGAGGGTGAAGCTTTCTTT,CASSLRGEGEAFF
TRBJ2-1,NA,TRBV10-3,TRBD2,TGTGCCATCACCCCGACTAGCGGGGGATACAATGAGCAGTTCTTC,CAITPTSGGYNEQFF
TRBJ2-5,NA,TRBV14,TRBD2,TGTGCCAGCCGGGGGACTAGCGGGAGAGGAGAGACCCAGTACTTC,CASRGTSGRGETQYF
TRBJ1-2,once,TRBV6-6,NA,TGTGCCAGCAGGGCCGCGGGGGGCTATGGCTACACCTTC,CASRAAGGYGYTF
TRBJ2-5,NA,TRBV5-5,TRBD2,TGTGCCAGCAGCTTGTGGCTAGCGGACCGGAGGGAGACCCAGTACTTC,CASSLWLADRRETQYF